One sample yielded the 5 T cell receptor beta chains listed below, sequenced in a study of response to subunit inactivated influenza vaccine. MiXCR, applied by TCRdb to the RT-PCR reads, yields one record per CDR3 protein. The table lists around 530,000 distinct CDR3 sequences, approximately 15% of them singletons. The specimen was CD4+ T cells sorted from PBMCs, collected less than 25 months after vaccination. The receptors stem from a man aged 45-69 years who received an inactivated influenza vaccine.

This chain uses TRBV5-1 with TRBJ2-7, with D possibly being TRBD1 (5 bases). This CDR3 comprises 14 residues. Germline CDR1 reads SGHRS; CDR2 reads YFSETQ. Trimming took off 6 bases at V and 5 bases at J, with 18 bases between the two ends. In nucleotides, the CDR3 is TGCGCCAGCACAAAAGATGACAGTGGCCACGAGCAGTACTTC. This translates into CASTKDDSGHEQYF.

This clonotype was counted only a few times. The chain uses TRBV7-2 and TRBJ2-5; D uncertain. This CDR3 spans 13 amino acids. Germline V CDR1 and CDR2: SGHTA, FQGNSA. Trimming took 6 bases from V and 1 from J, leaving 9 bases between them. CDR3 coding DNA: TGTGCCAGCAGACCCTGGGGCCAAGAGACCCAGTACTTC. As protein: CASRPWGQETQYF. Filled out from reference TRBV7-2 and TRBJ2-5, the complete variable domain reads GAGVSQSPSNKVTEKGKDVELRCDPISGHTALYWYRQSLGQGLEFLIYFQGNSAPDKSGLPSDRFSAERTGGSVSTLTIQRTQQEDSAVYLCASRPWGQETQYFGPGTRLLVL.

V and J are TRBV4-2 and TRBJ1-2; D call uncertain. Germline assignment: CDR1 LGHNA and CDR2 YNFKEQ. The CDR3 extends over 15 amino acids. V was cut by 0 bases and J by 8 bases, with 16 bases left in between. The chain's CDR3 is CASSQDLTGLWGYTF. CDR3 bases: TGTGCCAGCAGCCAAGATCTTACGGGCCTTTGGGGCTACACCTTC.

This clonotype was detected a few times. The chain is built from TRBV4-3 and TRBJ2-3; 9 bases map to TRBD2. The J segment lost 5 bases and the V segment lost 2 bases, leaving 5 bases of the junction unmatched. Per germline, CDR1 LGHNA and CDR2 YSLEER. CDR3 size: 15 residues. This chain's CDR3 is CASSQLAGSVDTQYF. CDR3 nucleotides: TGCGCCAGCAGCCAACTAGCGGGGAGTGTAGATACGCAGTATTTT.

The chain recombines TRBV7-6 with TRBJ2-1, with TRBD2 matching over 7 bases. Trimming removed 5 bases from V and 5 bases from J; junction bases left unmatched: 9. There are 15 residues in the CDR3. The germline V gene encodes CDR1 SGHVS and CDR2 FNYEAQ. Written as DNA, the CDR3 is TGTGCCAGCAGCCCCGGTCTAGCGGTTAACAATGAGCAGTTCTTC. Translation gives CASSPGLAVNNEQFF.